This T cell receptor (beta chain) was sequenced during a study of regulatory T cells in long-lasting Graves disease. Study outcomes and limitations: Persistent Graves' patients showed reduced TCR diversity versus newly diagnosed patients. Patients with persistent disease shared fewer than 3,500 public clonotypes, outpacing the 900 to 1,000 shared by new patients. Possibly, too few samples lowered accuracy.

The TCR beta library used iRepertoire HTBI primers with Arm-PCR amplification of CDR3. Via MiXCR, TCRdb re-called the multiplex PCR reads, giving one row per CDR3 protein. The table includes fewer than 550,000 distinct CDR3 sequences, roughly 21% detected once. The CDR3 consists of 13 residues. V lost 2 bases, J lost 1 base, and 6 bases lay in between. Germline V gene lookup returns CDR1 MNHEY and CDR2 SVGEGT. This clonotype was seen ten or more times. The antigen is not known. Regarding time point: persistent/refractory GD, antithyroid drugs over 5 years with positive TRAb. Extracted RNA from PBMCs served as the source of the TCR library. Each patient gave approximately 9.2 milliliters of EDTA-anticoagulated peripheral blood.

The TCR was taken from a female donor with Graves disease. This sample comprised peripheral blood mononuclear cells (PBMCs), obtained when the disease was refractory, from a patient treated with antithyroid drugs. The chain links TRBV6-2 or TRBV6-3 to TRBJ2-7, with a tentative D call TRBD1 (5 bases). CDR3 residues: CASSYAGSYEQYF. In DNA form, the CDR3 reads TGTGCCAGCAGTTACGCAGGGTCCTACGAGCAGTACTTC.